Below are 26 T cell receptor beta chains sequenced from a single sample in a study of blood T cell repertoires in COVID-19. Assay used: immunoSEQ multiplex PCR; TCRdb lists only in-frame clones, some missing. The repertoire holds 200,000 to 250,000 clones, with 85% to 90% as singletons. Sequencing used peripheral blood. The source is a man aged 50-60 years with acute or convalescent COVID-19.

The V and J genes are TRBV7-2 and TRBJ1-3, with a weak D call TRBD1 (5 bases). The germline V and J ends were trimmed by 2 bases and 2 bases, with 13 bases remaining between them. CDR3 length: 16 amino acids. Germline V CDR1 and CDR2: SGHTA, FQGNSA. The CDR3 nucleotides are TGTGCCAGCAGCTTAAACTCGATAGGGGCTGGAAACACCATATATTTT. Amino acids: CASSLNSIGAGNTIYF.

V is TRBV10-2 and J is TRBJ1-2; unclear D gene. V was cut by 6 bases and J by 5 bases, with 19 bases left in between. CDR1 is WSHSY, CDR2 SAAADI, per germline. This CDR3 is 15 amino acids long. CDR3 sequence: CASSPTSTSGYGYTF. In DNA, the CDR3 is TGCGCCAGCAGCCCGACATCGACCTCGGGGTATGGCTACACCTTC.

The CDR3, as DNA: TGTGCCAGCAGTCTTCAGGGGTATGGGACCCAGTACTTC. Protein product: CASSLQGYGTQYF. V usage is TRBV6-5 and J usage is TRBJ2-5, with D perhaps matching TRBD1 (6 bases). Trimming cost V 5 bases and J 7 bases, with 14 bases left between them. The CDR3 has 13 amino acids. CDR1 is MNHEY, CDR2 SVGAGI, per germline.

Concerning this clone itself: The junction shows a germline mismatch at one end, possibly a read error. This sequence joins TRBV19 and TRBJ2-5; D remains unclear. This CDR3 is built from 13 residues. Per the germline V gene, CDR1 is LNHDA and CDR2 is SQIVND (reference sequence). This CDR3 reads CASSIRFGEAQYF. The CDR3 bases are TGTGCCAGTAGTATAAGGTTTGGAGAGGCCCAGTACTTC.

The chain carries TRBV6-5 and TRBJ1-1; maybe TRBD1 (6 bases). V was cut by 2 bases and J by 3 bases, with 10 bases left in between. Per germline, CDR1 MNHEY and CDR2 SVGAGI. This CDR3 comprises 14 residues. Written as DNA, the CDR3 is TGTGCCAGCAGTTACGCAGGGGTGGACACTGAAGCTTTCTTT. Translating it yields CASSYAGVDTEAFF.

The V and J genes are TRBV29-1 and TRBJ2-3; TRBD2 matches 8 bases. The germline V gene encodes CDR1 SQVTM and CDR2 ANQGSEA. The CDR3 has 15 residues. J was trimmed by 5 bases and V by 3 bases; bases with no gene match: 10. Here the CDR3 reads CSVEGDAGGRDTQYF. The CDR3 DNA reads TGCAGCGTTGAGGGCGACGCGGGGGGCAGAGATACGCAGTATTTT.

CDR3 sequence: CASSLGQGRWYGYTF. CDR3 bases: TGTGCCAGCAGCCTCGGACAGGGCAGGTGGTATGGCTACACCTTC. The rearrangement uses TRBV7-2 and TRBJ1-2; 8 positions match TRBD1. The CDR3 totals 15 residues. Trimming took 5 bases from V and 5 from J; bases not matched to a gene: 10. From germline, CDR1 is SGHTA and CDR2 FQGNSA.

This chain links TRBV19 with TRBJ2-5; TRBD1 matches at 7 bases. The CDR3 is made up of 14 amino acids. Per the germline V gene, CDR1 is LNHDA and CDR2 is SQIVND (reference sequence). Trimming removed 0 bases from V and 3 bases from J; junction bases left unmatched: 1. CDR3 bases: TGTGCCAGTAGTATAGAGGGGACAGAAGAGACCCAGTACTTC. It yields the protein CASSIEGTEETQYF.

The V call is TRBV4-1, the J call TRBJ2-5; a weak D match, TRBD1 (5 bases). The V end lost 0 bases, the J end lost 2 bases, and 16 bases lay between the germline ends. The CDR3 covers 17 residues. Per germline, CDR1 MGHRA and CDR2 YSYEKL. CDR3 DNA: TGCGCCAGCAGCCAAGATCCGATAGGGGAACTACAAGAGACCCAGTACTTC. It yields the protein CASSQDPIGELQETQYF.

The chain links TRBV11-2 to TRBJ1-2; D remains unclear. V was pared by 5 bases and J by 4 bases, with 14 bases between. In germline, CDR1 is SGHAT, CDR2 FQNNGV. The CDR3 contains 14 residues. Here the CDR3 DNA reads TGTGCCAGCAGCCCTTCCCTGGAGCCCTATGGCTACACCTTC. Its protein product is CASSPSLEPYGYTF.

This chain links TRBV5-1 with TRBJ1-1; maybe TRBD1 (6 bases). The V end lost 4 bases, the J end lost 0 bases, and 13 bases lay between the germline ends. CDR1 is SGHRS and CDR2 is YFSETQ in the germline V gene. This CDR3 comprises 15 residues. The CDR3 DNA follows: TGCGCCAGCAGCAACCTCGACAGGATGAACACTGAAGCTTTCTTT. This gives the protein CASSNLDRMNTEAFF.

This clone has a handful of counts. This chain links TRBV5-1 with TRBJ1-4; TRBD1 might be the D (5 bases). Germline V lookup: CDR1 SGHRS, CDR2 YFSETQ. Trimming stripped 1 base from V and 8 bases from J, with 12 bases between. The CDR3 spans 14 residues. Here the CDR3 reads CASSLWQGYEKLFF. The CDR3 DNA reads as TGCGCCAGCAGCTTGTGGCAGGGTTACGAAAAACTGTTTTTT.

The chain is built from TRBV7-9 and TRBJ1-1; 9 bases match TRBD1. CDR1 SEHNR and CDR2 FQNEAQ come from the germline V gene (reference sequence). CDR3 length equals 14 residues. V shed 5 bases, J shed 5 bases, and the junction held 6 bases outside the gene matches. CDR3 nucleotide sequence: TGTGCCAGCAGCCGGGACAGGGTAGGGACTGAAGCTTTCTTT. Translation gives CASSRDRVGTEAFF.

This chain links TRBV6-1 with TRBJ1-3, with unresolved D. Germline V lookup: CDR1 MNHNS, CDR2 SASEGT. Deletions cut 2 bases from V and 0 bases from J, with 20 bases between. CDR3 length: 19 residues. DNA for the CDR3: TGTGCCAGCAGTGAATTTCTTTTAGGGTATGGGAGCTCTGGAAACACCATATATTTT. This encodes CASSEFLLGYGSSGNTIYF.

The chain uses TRBV10-1 and TRBJ1-1, with 11 bases identical to TRBD1. Germline-derived CDR1 and CDR2 are WNHNN and SYGVQD (reference sequence). The CDR3 sequence is 20 residues long. V dropped 3 bases and J dropped 4; count of bases not matched to a gene: 19. CDR3 residues: CASSDRDRGTSPCRFTEAFF. CDR3 coding DNA: TGCGCCAGCAGTGATCGGGACAGGGGGACCTCTCCATGTAGATTCACTGAAGCTTTCTTT.

The gene calls are TRBV5-1 and TRBJ1-2, with 9 positions matching TRBD1. Looked up from germline, CDR1 is SGHRS and CDR2 is YFSETQ. The V and J ends lost 4 bases and 4 bases, in that order; junction bases with no gene match: 2. The CDR3 contains 13 residues. The CDR3 nucleotides are TGCGCCAGCAGCCTGGACAGGGGCTATGGCTACACCTTC. It codes for CASSLDRGYGYTF.

This rearrangement joins TRBV7-3 to TRBJ2-6, with D perhaps matching TRBD1 (5 bases). Germline CDR1 SGHTA, CDR2 FQGTGA. The CDR3 consists of 18 residues. Deletions cut 3 bases from V and 2 bases from J, with 17 bases between. Here the CDR3 DNA reads TGTGCCAGCAGCTTGGTTGGGGAAGGGGCAGCTGGGGCCAACGTCCTGACTTTC. It is translated as CASSLVGEGAAGANVLTF.

The rearrangement uses TRBV6-6 and TRBJ2-7, with 8 bases identical to TRBD2. The V and J ends lost 5 bases and 3 bases, in that order; junction bases with no gene match: 18. Germline CDR1 and CDR2: MNHNY and SVGAGI (reference sequence). CDR3 size: 18 residues. This chain's CDR3 is CASSRDASGRPPGYEQYF. The CDR3 DNA is TGTGCCAGCAGTCGCGACGCTAGCGGGCGGCCGCCGGGCTACGAGCAGTACTTC.

V is TRBV2 and J is TRBJ1-5; tentative D call: TRBD1 (6 bases). Germline V gene data show CDR1 as SNHLY and CDR2 as FYNNEI. Trimming pared 6 bases from V and 0 bases from J, leaving 15 bases between. CDR3 length equals 16 residues. CDR3 region: CASRPRGYYSNQPQHF. DNA of the CDR3: TGTGCCAGCAGGCCCAGGGGATACTATAGCAATCAGCCCCAGCATTTT.

The chain links TRBV7-9 to TRBJ1-6, with TRBD1 matching 7 bases. V gave up 4 bases and J gave up 4 bases; unmatched junction bases: 7. CDR3 size: 16 residues. Germline loops: CDR1 SEHNR, CDR2 FQNEAQ (reference sequence). CDR3 nucleotides: TGTGCCAGCAGCTCACCAACAGGGGTGTATAATTCACCCCTCCACTTT. Its protein product is CASSSPTGVYNSPLHF.

This chain uses TRBV6-4 with TRBJ2-4; weak D call: TRBD1 (6 bases). The V gene's germline CDR1 is MRHNA and CDR2 SNTAGT. V lost 5 bases and J lost 0, with 26 bases in between. This CDR3 is built from 20 residues. The CDR3 DNA reads as TGTGCCAGCAGTCAAAGGGACACCCACCCCCTCACACTAGCCAAAAACATTCAGTACTTC. Its protein is CASSQRDTHPLTLAKNIQYF.

The genes are TRBV18 and TRBJ1-1; D unresolved. Trimming removed 2 bases at V and 3 bases at J, with 10 bases between. Germline CDR1 reads KGHSH; CDR2 reads LQKENI. This CDR3 spans 14 amino acids. In nucleotides, the CDR3 is TGTGCCAGCTCACCAACCGCCGGGTACACTGAAGCTTTCTTT. It is translated as CASSPTAGYTEAFF.

CDR3 in DNA: TGTGCCAGCAACGAGGGCGTCGGCACCGGGGAGCTGTTTTTT. Its protein product is CASNEGVGTGELFF. The gene calls are TRBV2 and TRBJ2-2; D may be TRBD2 (5 bases). CDR3 size: 14 residues. Trimming removed 7 bases from V and 4 bases from J, with 13 bases in between. Germline V gene sequence: CDR1 SNHLY, CDR2 FYNNEI.

This chain uses TRBV6-5 with TRBJ2-7; 10 bases agree with TRBD1. CDR1 MNHEY and CDR2 SVGAGI come from the germline V gene. This CDR3 contains 14 residues. Trimming at V came to 5 bases and at J to 2 bases, leaving 3 bases not matched to a gene. The CDR3 is CASSLDRGTYEQYF. The CDR3 region has the DNA TGTGCCAGCAGTCTGGACAGGGGGACCTACGAGCAGTACTTC.

The chain uses TRBV15 and TRBJ2-1; the D gene is possibly TRBD2 (6 bases). The germline V and J ends were trimmed by 5 bases and 7 bases, with 12 bases remaining between them. The CDR3 totals 13 residues. CDR1 LNHNV and CDR2 YYDKDF come from the germline V gene (reference sequence). CDR3 sequence reads: CATSLGTSNEQFF. CDR3 DNA sequence: TGTGCCACCAGCCTCGGGACTTCTAATGAGCAGTTCTTC.

V and J are TRBV6-6 and TRBJ1-5; a possible D gene is TRBD1 (6 bases). The germline CDR1 and CDR2 sequences are MNHNY and SVGAGI (reference sequence). The V end was cut by 8 bases, the J end by 6 bases, with 14 bases between. The CDR3 extends over 13 amino acids. Here the CDR3 reads CASLSGAGQPQHF. CDR3 nucleotides: TGTGCCAGCCTATCAGGGGCAGGTCAGCCCCAGCATTTT.